Each of the 3 T cell receptor beta chains below was sequenced from the same sample in a study of shared clonotypes between healthy human individuals. The data were produced by immunoSEQ multiplex PCR, yet TCRdb's version contains in-frame clones alone and is incomplete. The data hold about 2 million clones, with about 94% observed a single time. Naive CD8 cells lacked CD45RO and underwent positive selection for CCR7, leaving out terminally differentiated effector memory CD45RA+ cells. The sample consisted of naive CD8+ T cells sorted from blood. Receptors originate from a man aged 18 to 30 in good health.

The V and J genes are TRBV5-4 and TRBJ1-2; 8 bases match TRBD1. With V trimmed by 2 bases and J by 5 bases, 8 bases remained unmatched. The CDR3 contains 15 residues. Germline V gene sequence: CDR1 SGHNT, CDR2 YYREEE (reference sequence). The CDR3: CASSLNPGTGYGYTF. The CDR3, as DNA: TGTGCCAGCAGCTTAAACCCCGGGACAGGTTATGGCTACACCTTC.

The chain links TRBV4-1 to TRBJ1-1; no definite D call. Trimming removed 0 bases at V and 4 bases at J, with 12 bases between. CDR1 is MGHRA, CDR2 YSYEKL, per germline. This CDR3 comprises 15 residues. The CDR3 spells CASSQEDGVSTEAFF. The DNA of the CDR3 is TGCGCCAGCAGCCAAGAAGACGGGGTCTCCACTGAAGCTTTCTTT.

In this sample, this clone turned up once. The CDR3 protein is CASSQVAAGLEALFF. Written as DNA, the CDR3 is TGCGCCAGCAGCCAAGTGGCAGCAGGCCTTGAAGCACTGTTTTTT. V is TRBV4-3 and J is TRBJ1-4; D is undetermined. The V gene's germline CDR1 is LGHNA and CDR2 YSLEER. The length of the CDR3 is 15 residues. V shed 1 base and J shed 13 bases, with 19 bases lying between them.